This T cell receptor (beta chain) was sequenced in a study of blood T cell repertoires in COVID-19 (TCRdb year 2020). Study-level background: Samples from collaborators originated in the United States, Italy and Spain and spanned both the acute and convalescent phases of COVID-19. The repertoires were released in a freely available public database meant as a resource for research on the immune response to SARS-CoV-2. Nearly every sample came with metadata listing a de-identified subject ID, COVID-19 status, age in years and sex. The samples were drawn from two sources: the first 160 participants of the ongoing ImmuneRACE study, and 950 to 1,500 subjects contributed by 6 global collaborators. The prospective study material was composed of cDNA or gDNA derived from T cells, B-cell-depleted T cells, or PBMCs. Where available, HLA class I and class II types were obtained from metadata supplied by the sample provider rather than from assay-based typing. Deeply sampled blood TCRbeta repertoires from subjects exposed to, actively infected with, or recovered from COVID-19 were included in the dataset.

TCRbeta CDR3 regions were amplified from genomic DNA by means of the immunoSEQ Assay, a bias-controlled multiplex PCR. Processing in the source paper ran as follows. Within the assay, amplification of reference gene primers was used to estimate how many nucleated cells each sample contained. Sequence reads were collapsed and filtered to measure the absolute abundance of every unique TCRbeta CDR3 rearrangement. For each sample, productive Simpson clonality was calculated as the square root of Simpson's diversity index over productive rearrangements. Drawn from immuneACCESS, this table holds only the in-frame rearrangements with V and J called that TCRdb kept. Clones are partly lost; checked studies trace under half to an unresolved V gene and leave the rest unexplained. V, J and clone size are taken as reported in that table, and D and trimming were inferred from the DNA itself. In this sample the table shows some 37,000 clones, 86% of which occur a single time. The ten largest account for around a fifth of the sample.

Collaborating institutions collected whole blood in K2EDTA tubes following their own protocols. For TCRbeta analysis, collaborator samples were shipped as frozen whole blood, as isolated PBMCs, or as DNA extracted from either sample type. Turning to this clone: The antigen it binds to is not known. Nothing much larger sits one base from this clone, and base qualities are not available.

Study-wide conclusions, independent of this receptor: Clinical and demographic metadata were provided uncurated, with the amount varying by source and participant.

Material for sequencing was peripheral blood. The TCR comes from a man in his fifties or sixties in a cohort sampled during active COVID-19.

The DNA is as follows: TGTGCCAGCAGCCCTCGAGCGGGCCATGAGCAGTTCTTC. Protein translation: CASSPRAGHEQFF. The rearrangement combines TRBV4-2 with TRBJ2-1; TRBD2 is a possible D gene, resting on 6 matching bases. Taken from the germline V gene, the CDR1 and CDR2 loops are LGHNA and YNFKEQ. V sheds 4 bases and J sheds 8 bases, leaving 12 bases between their ends. The CDR3 contains 13 residues, cysteine and phenylalanine counted. Just CDR3 DNA is preserved here, 39 bases in frame from base 1.